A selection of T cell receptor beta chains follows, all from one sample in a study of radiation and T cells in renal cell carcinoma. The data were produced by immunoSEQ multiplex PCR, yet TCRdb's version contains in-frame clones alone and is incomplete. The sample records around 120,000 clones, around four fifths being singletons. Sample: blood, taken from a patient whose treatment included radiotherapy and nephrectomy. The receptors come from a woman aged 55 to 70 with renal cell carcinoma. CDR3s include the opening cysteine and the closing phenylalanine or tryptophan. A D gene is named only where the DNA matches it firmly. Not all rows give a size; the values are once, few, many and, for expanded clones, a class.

TGTGCCAGCAGCTTCGCGGGAGCGTCCTACGAGCAGTACTTC,CASSFAGASYEQYF,TRBD2,TRBJ2-7,TRBV7-2,NA
TGCGCCAGCAGCTCGGAGGGTGGCAGTGGTCGCGAGCAGTACTTC,CASSSEGGSGREQYF,NA,TRBJ2-7,TRBV5-1,NA
TGTGCCCTCGGGGTCGGGGGGAACACCGGGGAGCTGTTTTTT,CALGVGGNTGELFF,NA,TRBJ2-2,TRBV10-3,NA
TGCGCCAGCAGCCAAGAGCGTATTGGCTATGGCTACACCTTC,CASSQERIGYGYTF,NA,TRBJ1-2,TRBV4-1,once
TGTGCCAGCAGCTTGGAGGGTGGAAAGACCCAGTACTTC,CASSLEGGKTQYF,NA,TRBJ2-5,TRBV5-6,NA
TGTGCCAGCAGTTCCGGGACTAGCCTCATCGGGGAGCTGTTTTTT,CASSSGTSLIGELFF,TRBD2,TRBJ2-2,TRBV28,once
TGTGCCAGTTCATCGGGACAGTCCTACGAGCAGTACTTC,CASSSGQSYEQYF,TRBD1,TRBJ2-7,TRBV28,NA
TGCGCCAGCAGCTTGGAGGGCTCTGGAAACACCATATATTTT,CASSLEGSGNTIYF,NA,TRBJ1-3,TRBV5-1,NA
TGTGCCAGCTCAGGGGGATTAAGCTCCTATAATTCACCCCTCCACTTT,CASSGGLSSYNSPLHF,TRBD1,TRBJ1-6,TRBV2,once
TGTGCCAGCAGCGTAGAAATTGGGGATCCTGGAAACACCATATATTTT,CASSVEIGDPGNTIYF,NA,TRBJ1-3,TRBV9,NA
TGTGCCAGCTCACCTACCGGGGCAGGGGGCAACGATGAGCAGTTCTTC,CASSPTGAGGNDEQFF,TRBD1,TRBJ2-1,TRBV18,NA
TGTGCCAGCAGCTCCGGACAGGGGTACTACGAGCAGTACTTC,CASSSGQGYYEQYF,TRBD1,TRBJ2-7,TRBV5-6,few
TGTGCCATCAGGGGGGGACAGGGGAACACTGAAGCTTTCTTT,CAIRGGQGNTEAFF,TRBD1,TRBJ1-1,TRBV10-3,many
TGTGCCAGTAGTACCCCCTGGACAGGAGTAAATCAGCCCCAGCATTTT,CASSTPWTGVNQPQHF,TRBD1,TRBJ1-5,TRBV19,NA
TGCGCCAGCAGCCCCGGACAGGGTAAAAGCCACGAGCAGTACTTC,CASSPGQGKSHEQYF,TRBD1,TRBJ2-7,TRBV5-1,once
TGTGCCAGCAGCCCGGGGACAGGGGGCGGTAGCACAGATACGCAGTATTTT,CASSPGTGGGSTDTQYF,TRBD1,TRBJ2-3,TRBV5-6,NA
TGTGCCAGCATAGGGGACAGGGGAAACACTGAAGCTTTCTTT,CASIGDRGNTEAFF,TRBD1,TRBJ1-1,TRBV2,few
TGCGCCAGCAGCCGAATAGACTCCTATAATTCACCCCTCCACTTT,CASSRIDSYNSPLHF,NA,TRBJ1-6,TRBV4-1,NA
TGTGCCAGTAGTATGACCGGGACATCAGACGAAAAACTGTTTTTT,CASSMTGTSDEKLFF,NA,TRBJ1-4,TRBV19,NA
TGTGCCAGTAGTATAGAACCCCCAGGTTTCGTGAGCACTGAAGCTTTCTTT,CASSIEPPGFVSTEAFF,NA,TRBJ1-1,TRBV19,NA
TGTGCCAGCAGTTCCATTCGGAGGGGTACTGAAGCTTTCTTT,CASSSIRRGTEAFF,NA,TRBJ1-1,TRBV6-6,NA
TGTGCCAGTAGTAGGTTAGGCGCGATACATGAGCAGTTCTTC,CASSRLGAIHEQFF,NA,TRBJ2-1,TRBV19,NA
TGTGCCAGCAGAACAGATACGCAGTATTTT,CASRTDTQYF,NA,TRBJ2-3,TRBV2,NA
TGTGCCAGCAGCCCGGGACAGGGGAGCGAGCAGTACTTC,CASSPGQGSEQYF,TRBD1,TRBJ2-7,TRBV14,NA
TGTGCCAGCAGCCCTCCGGGGAACGGTTACAATGAGCAGTTCTTC,CASSPPGNGYNEQFF,NA,TRBJ2-1,TRBV11-2,NA
TGTGCCAGCAGTGACGGGAGTACAGCGAACACTGAAGCTTTCTTT,CASSDGSTANTEAFF,NA,TRBJ1-1,TRBV2,NA
TGTGCCAGCAGCCTTCCAGGGTATAGCAATCAGCCCCAGCATTTT,CASSLPGYSNQPQHF,NA,TRBJ1-5,TRBV28,NA
TGTGCCATCAGTGAGTCAATTGGCCAAGAGACCCAGTACTTC,CAISESIGQETQYF,NA,TRBJ2-5,TRBV10-3,NA
TGTGCCAGCAGAAAGGGGGGCAATCAGCCCCAGCATTTT,CASRKGGNQPQHF,NA,TRBJ1-5,TRBV6-5,NA
TGCAGCGTTGGACAGGGGACGGGCCAGCCCCAGCATTTT,CSVGQGTGQPQHF,TRBD1,TRBJ1-5,TRBV29-1,NA
TGTGCCTGGTCCGGGGGGGCGAAAACGCAGTATTTT,CAWSGGAKTQYF,TRBD2,TRBJ2-3,TRBV30,NA
TGTGCCAGCAGTTACTTGTCAGGGATTCAGCCCCAGCATTTT,CASSYLSGIQPQHF,NA,TRBJ1-5,TRBV6-6,NA
TGCAGCGTTAGCACAGATACGCAGTATTTT,CSVSTDTQYF,NA,TRBJ2-3,TRBV29-1,NA
TGTGCCGGCGGACAGGGAAGGTCAGGAGGAAACACCATATATTTT,CAGGQGRSGGNTIYF,TRBD1,TRBJ1-3,TRBV6-1,NA
TGTGCCTGGAGTTCAGGAGCGGAGACCCAGTACTTC,CAWSSGAETQYF,NA,TRBJ2-5,TRBV30,NA
TGTGCCAGCAGCTTTACAACTACATCAGGGGCCCTCTATAATTCACCCCTCCACTTT,CASSFTTTSGALYNSPLHF,NA,TRBJ1-6,TRBV7-2,many
TGCGCCAGCAGCCCGGACGGGCCTAACACTGAAGCTTTCTTT,CASSPDGPNTEAFF,NA,TRBJ1-1,TRBV5-1,NA
TGTGCCAGCAGCGAGACCCCCGGCAATGAGCAGTTCTTC,CASSETPGNEQFF,NA,TRBJ2-1,TRBV7-2,NA
TGTGCCAGCAGTTACCGGGGGATCTCCTACGAGCAGTACTTC,CASSYRGISYEQYF,NA,TRBJ2-7,TRBV6-6,NA
TGTGCCATCAGCGAGAACAGGGGTCTGAACTCGGGGCAGCCCCAGCATTTT,CAISENRGLNSGQPQHF,TRBD1,TRBJ1-5,TRBV10-3,NA
TGTGCCATCAGCGGGGAGGGTTTTACGAACACTGAAGCTTTCTTT,CAISGEGFTNTEAFF,NA,TRBJ1-1,TRBV10-3,few
TGTGCCAGCAGTTTAGCCTCGGCGGGGGGCTACGAGCAGTACTTC,CASSLASAGGYEQYF,TRBD2,TRBJ2-7,TRBV6-5,NA
TGTGCCAGCAGTTCGAGACAGGGTAATCAGCCCCAGCATTTT,CASSSRQGNQPQHF,TRBD1,TRBJ1-5,TRBV27,NA
TGTGCCAGCAGCTTAGGGGGGACAGATACGCAGTATTTT,CASSLGGTDTQYF,NA,TRBJ2-3,TRBV7-2,NA
TGTGCCAGCTCACCGATGGGGTCCGACACCGGGGAGCTGTTTTTT,CASSPMGSDTGELFF,NA,TRBJ2-2,TRBV18,NA
TGTGCCAGCAGCTCCCGACTGGCGGGGGGCCTCACAGATACGCAGTATTTT,CASSSRLAGGLTDTQYF,TRBD2,TRBJ2-3,TRBV11-2,NA
TGTGCCAGCAGCCCAAGTGGGAATGAGCAGTTCTTC,CASSPSGNEQFF,NA,TRBJ2-1,TRBV9,NA
TGTGCCAGCAGAGACGGGGGGTACGAGCAGTACTTC,CASRDGGYEQYF,TRBD2,TRBJ2-7,TRBV6-1,NA
TGCGCCAGCAGCTTGACAGGGTTAGACGAAAAACTGTTTTTT,CASSLTGLDEKLFF,NA,TRBJ1-4,TRBV5-1,NA
TGTGCCAGCAGCTTGGCGGGAGCCACAATCAAGCCCCAGCATTTT,CASSLAGATIKPQHF,NA,TRBJ1-5,TRBV5-6,NA
TGTGCCAGCAGCTTGAACTATGGCTACACCTTC,CASSLNYGYTF,NA,TRBJ1-2,TRBV5-6,NA
TGTGCCAGCAGCTTGGTATTGGGGGAGCACGGGGAGCTGTTTTTT,CASSLVLGEHGELFF,NA,TRBJ2-2,TRBV5-5,once
TGTGCCAGCAGTTACGACAGGAACACTGAAGCTTTCTTT,CASSYDRNTEAFF,NA,TRBJ1-1,TRBV6-5,NA
TGTGCCAGTACCGAGCGGCGGGCGAACACTGAAGCTTTCTTT,CASTERRANTEAFF,NA,TRBJ1-1,TRBV19,NA